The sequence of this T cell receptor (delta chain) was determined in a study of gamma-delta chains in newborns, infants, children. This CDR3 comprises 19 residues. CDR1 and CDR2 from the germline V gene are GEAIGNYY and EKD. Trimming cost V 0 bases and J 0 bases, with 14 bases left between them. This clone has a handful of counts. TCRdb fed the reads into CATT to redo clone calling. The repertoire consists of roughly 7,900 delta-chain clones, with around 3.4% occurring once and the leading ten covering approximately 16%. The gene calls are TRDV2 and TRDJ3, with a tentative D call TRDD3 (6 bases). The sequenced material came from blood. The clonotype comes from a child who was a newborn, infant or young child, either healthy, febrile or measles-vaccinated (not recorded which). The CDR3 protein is CACDTWGSPSSWDTRQMFF. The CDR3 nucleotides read TGTGCCTGTGACACCTGGGGGTCCCCTAGCTCCTGGGACACCCGACAGATGTTTTTC.